The rows below give T cell receptor beta chains drawn from one sample of a study of tumor-infiltrating lymphocytes in localized non-small cell lung cancer. The repertoire was sequenced with immunoSEQ multiplex PCR; TCRdb's copy has only in-frame clones and lacks some. The data hold about 12,000 clones, with around 84% observed a single time. The sequenced sample was lung tumor tissue. The origin of the receptors is a human donor with non-small cell lung cancer. Each CDR3 is given with its conserved first and last residue. D genes are given only for firm matches. Size values are once, few and many counts, or a class for expanded clones, and some rows have none.

>few|NA|TRBV4-2|TRBJ1-2
TGTGCCAGCAGCAGCCCCCGAGTGCCCGACAACTATGGCTACACCTTC
CASSSPRVPDNYGYTF
>NA|NA|TRBV29-1|TRBJ1-1
TGCAGCGTTACAGGGACCTTGGGGCTGAACACTGAAGCTTTCTTT
CSVTGTLGLNTEAFF
>NA|NA|TRBV18|TRBJ2-1
TGTGCCAGCTCACCGGGGACTGGGGCCTACAATGAGCAGTTCTTC
CASSPGTGAYNEQFF
>NA|NA|TRBV7-6|TRBJ2-3
TGTGCCAGCAGCCCGCGGCCGTACAACTACCTGGCAGATACGCAGTATTTT
CASSPRPYNYLADTQYF
>NA|NA|TRBV19|TRBJ1-2
TGTGCCAGTAGTGGACAAAACTATGGCTACACCTTC
CASSGQNYGYTF
>NA|NA|TRBV2|TRBJ2-6
TGTGCCAGCAGCCCCGGGGCTGGGGCCAACGTCCTGACTTTC
CASSPGAGANVLTF
>NA|TRBD1|TRBV5-1|TRBJ2-5
TGCGCCAGCAGCTCGACAGGGGAAGAGACCCAGTACTTC
CASSSTGEETQYF
>NA|NA|TRBV5-6|TRBJ2-3
TGTGCCAGCAGCTTCGGGGGAGGAGGGGATACGCAGTATTTT
CASSFGGGGDTQYF
>NA|TRBD1|TRBV30|TRBJ2-5
TGTGCCTGGAGACAGGGGGGAGAGACCCAGTACTTC
CAWRQGGETQYF
>NA|NA|TRBV30|TRBJ1-1
TGTGCCTGGAGACAGGCGACAACGAACACTGAAGCTTTCTTT
CAWRQATTNTEAFF
>NA|TRBD1|TRBV5-6|TRBJ2-3
TGTGCCAGCAGCCTCAGGACAGGGGGGAGCACAGATACGCAGTATTTT
CASSLRTGGSTDTQYF
>NA|NA|TRBV28|TRBJ1-4
TGTGCCAGCACTAACTCAGGGGCAGGGGCGGAAAAACTGTTTTTT
CASTNSGAGAEKLFF
>NA|NA|TRBV11-2|TRBJ1-4
TGTGCCAGCAGCGTTTCTACCGGAGATGAAAAACTGTTTTTT
CASSVSTGDEKLFF
>NA|TRBD1|TRBV7-9|TRBJ1-2
TGTGCCAGCAGCCTTGGACAGGGGGGAGTGTATGGCTACACCTTC
CASSLGQGGVYGYTF
>few|NA|TRBV6-6|TRBJ2-6
TGTGCCAGCAGTTACGGTGGGTTTGGGGCCAACGTCCTGACTTTC
CASSYGGFGANVLTF
>NA|NA|TRBV28|TRBJ2-7
TGTGCCAGCAGTCCCGGGGGGCAGACCTTCTACGAGCAGTACTTC
CASSPGGQTFYEQYF
>NA|NA|TRBV6-6|TRBJ2-7
TGTGCCAGCAGTTACGAACAAGGCTCCTACGAGCAGTACTTC
CASSYEQGSYEQYF
>NA|NA|TRBV10-3|TRBJ2-1
TGTGCCATCAGTGAGTCTGGGACCCGGAGCGGGTCCTACAATGAGCAGTTCTTC
CAISESGTRSGSYNEQFF
>NA|NA|TRBV4-1|TRBJ1-1
TGCGCCAGCAGCCAAGACTGGGTATTATTGAACACTGAAGCTTTCTTT
CASSQDWVLLNTEAFF
>few|TRBD2|TRBV5-6|TRBJ2-1
TGTGCCAGCAGTACGGGACTAGCGGAAGGGGGACAGTTCTTC
CASSTGLAEGGQFF
>NA|TRBD1|TRBV11-1|TRBJ2-2
TGTGCCAGCAGCCTAAGACAGGGGCCCACCGGGGAGCTGTTTTTT
CASSLRQGPTGELFF
>NA|TRBD1|TRBV29-1|TRBJ1-1
TGCAGCGTTTTAGCGGAGGGGGCATACACTGAAGCTTTCTTT
CSVLAEGAYTEAFF
>NA|TRBD2|TRBV7-2|TRBJ2-3
TGTGCCAGCAGCTTGGGACTAGCAGAAGGCACAGATACGCAGTATTTT
CASSLGLAEGTDTQYF
>NA|NA|TRBV5-8|TRBJ1-5
TGTGCCAGCAGCCGGATTAGGACAGAAAGCAATCAGCCCCAGCATTTT
CASSRIRTESNQPQHF
>NA|TRBD2|TRBV2|TRBJ2-1
TGTGCCAGCAGTCCCGGGACTAGCTATGTTGAGCAGTTCTTC
CASSPGTSYVEQFF
>NA|NA|TRBV5-4|TRBJ2-2
TGTGCCAGCAGCTTGGACAGGAACACCGGGGAGCTGTTTTTT
CASSLDRNTGELFF
>NA|NA|TRBV28|TRBJ1-4
TGTGCCAGCAGTGCCGGACCGGGCCCCACTAATGAAAAACTGTTTTTT
CASSAGPGPTNEKLFF
>NA|NA|TRBV28|TRBJ1-2
TGTGCCAGCAGTGTGACAGGTCGTGGCTACACCTTC
CASSVTGRGYTF
>NA|NA|TRBV9|TRBJ1-1
TGTGCCAGCAGCGTATCGGTGAACACTGAAGCTTTCTTT
CASSVSVNTEAFF
>once|NA|TRBV25-1|TRBJ2-7
TGTGCCAGCAGTGAATCCCGTACGTACGAGCAGTACTTC
CASSESRTYEQYF
>once|TRBD2|TRBV18|TRBJ2-3
TGTGCCAGCTCACCAAGGCTACTAGCGAGTAGCACAGATACGCAGTATTTT
CASSPRLLASSTDTQYF
>NA|TRBD1|TRBV19|TRBJ2-2
TGTGCCAGTAGTGTCGTACCGGGACAGGGAACCGGGGAGCTGTTTTTT
CASSVVPGQGTGELFF
>NA|TRBD1|TRBV9|TRBJ1-2
TGTGCCAGCAGCGACACCGACAGGGTGGGTGGCTACACCTTC
CASSDTDRVGGYTF
>once|TRBD1|TRBV30|TRBJ1-6
TGTGCCTGGAGGCAGGGGGACTATAATTCACCCCTCCACTTT
CAWRQGDYNSPLHF
>NA|NA|TRBV5-1|TRBJ1-1
TGCGCCAGCAGCTACCCCGGGGGGGTCCGGAGCACTGAAGCTTTCTTT
CASSYPGGVRSTEAFF
>NA|NA|TRBV9|TRBJ2-7
TGTGCCAGCAGCGTAGATAACGGGTACGAGCAGTACTTC
CASSVDNGYEQYF
>few|TRBD1|TRBV27|TRBJ2-5
TGTGCCAGCAGTCCGACAGGGGTGGAGACCCAGTACTTC
CASSPTGVETQYF
>NA|NA|TRBV11-3|TRBJ2-6
TGTGCCAGCAGCCCAACCGCCGGGGCCAACGTCCTGACTTTC
CASSPTAGANVLTF
>large|TRBD1|TRBV11-1|TRBJ1-2
TGTGCCAGCAGCCCAACGACAGGACAGGGAAACTATGGCTACACCTTC
CASSPTTGQGNYGYTF
>medium-sized|NA|TRBV9|TRBJ2-7
TGTGCCAGCAGCGTAGAGGCTGACAGCTACTCCTACGAGCAGTACTTC
CASSVEADSYSYEQYF
>NA|NA|TRBV19|TRBJ2-7
TGTGCCAGTAGTCACCTTCGAGACAGGCCCTACGAGCAGTACTTC
CASSHLRDRPYEQYF
>NA|TRBD1|TRBV5-1|TRBJ1-2
TGCGCCAGCAAGGAGAGGACAGGCCAAGCTAACTATGGCTACACCTTC
CASKERTGQANYGYTF
>NA|NA|TRBV7-9|TRBJ1-1
TGTGCCAGCAGCTTAAACGGCTGGGGGGACACTGAAGCTTTCTTT
CASSLNGWGDTEAFF
>once|TRBD1|TRBV6-5|TRBJ1-2
TGTGCCAGCAGTTATGGGGACAGAGTGACTGGCTACACCTTC
CASSYGDRVTGYTF
>NA|NA|TRBV28|TRBJ1-2
TGTGCCAGCAGTTTGCCCCTCTCTGGCTACACCTTC
CASSLPLSGYTF
>once|NA|TRBV19|TRBJ1-1
TGTGCCAGTAGTAACCCAGGTGCGAACACTGAAGCTTTCTTT
CASSNPGANTEAFF
>NA|TRBD1|TRBV11-1|TRBJ2-1
TGTGCCAGCAGCTTAGAAAGGGACAGGGTGAAGCAGTTCTTC
CASSLERDRVKQFF
>NA|TRBD1|TRBV7-2|TRBJ2-7
TGTGCCAGCAGTTATCGACAGGGGACCTACGAGCAGTACTTC
CASSYRQGTYEQYF
>NA|NA|TRBV5-1|TRBJ2-2
TGCGCCAGCAGCTCGCCGGGCCTTAACACCGGGGAGCTGTTTTTT
CASSSPGLNTGELFF
>NA|NA|TRBV19|TRBJ1-1
TGTGCCAGTCGCGGCGGGGGTCGATACACTGAAGCTTTCTTT
CASRGGGRYTEAFF
>once|NA|TRBV28|TRBJ1-4
TGTGCCAGCAGTTTATCCCCACACAGAGGCTGGGAAAAACTGTTTTTT
CASSLSPHRGWEKLFF
>NA|NA|TRBV2|TRBJ2-7
TGTGCCAGCAGTGATGTTGGTATCTACGAGCAGTACTTC
CASSDVGIYEQYF
>once|TRBD1|TRBV13|TRBJ2-1
TGTGCCAGCCGCCGGGACAGAAATAATGAGCAGTTCTTC
CASRRDRNNEQFF
>medium-sized|NA|TRBV2|TRBJ1-2
TGTGCCAGCAGTGGGGCGCAGCAGGATGGCTACACCTTC
CASSGAQQDGYTF
>NA|NA|TRBV7-3|TRBJ2-5
TGTGCCAGCAGCTTAAGAGGGACAAAGTCAGAGACCCAGTACTTC
CASSLRGTKSETQYF
>NA|TRBD1|TRBV18|TRBJ1-1
TGTGCCAGCTCACCAAACAACAGGGGTGCTGAAGCTTTCTTT
CASSPNNRGAEAFF
>NA|NA|TRBV6-5|TRBJ1-1
TGTGCCAGCAGACAGGGAACTGAAGCTTTCTTT
CASRQGTEAFF